A single sample gave rise to the 19 T cell receptor beta chains below, sequenced in a study of blood T cell repertoires in COVID-19. TCRdb keeps only in-frame clones here, not all; method: immunoSEQ multiplex PCR. The sample has 14,000 or so clones, less than 90% seen once. Sequencing used peripheral blood. The source is a human donor in a cohort sampled during active COVID-19.

The chain carries TRBV7-2 and TRBJ2-7; 12 bases fit TRBD2. Germline CDR1 and CDR2: SGHTA and FQGNSA. The CDR3 spans 15 residues. V shed 3 bases, J shed 4 bases, and the junction held 4 bases outside the gene matches. CDR3 residues: CASSFRTSGTYEQYF. The CDR3 DNA reads TGTGCCAGCAGCTTTAGGACTAGCGGGACATACGAGCAGTACTTC.

The genes are TRBV5-4 and TRBJ1-4; TRBD1 might be the D (6 bases). Trimming left V 2 bases short and J 7 bases short, with 12 bases between. The CDR3 sequence is 14 residues long. The V gene's germline CDR1 is SGHNT and CDR2 YYREEE (reference sequence). DNA for the CDR3: TGTGCCAGCAGCTTACAGGGAAATGGTGAAAAACTGTTTTTT. Its protein is CASSLQGNGEKLFF.

V gene TRBV18 combines with J gene TRBJ1-2; 7 bases agree with TRBD1. The CDR3 covers 15 residues. Losses at the gene ends were 6 bases for V and 4 bases for J; bases not matched to a gene: 11. The germline CDR1 and CDR2 sequences are KGHSH and LQKENI. CDR3 coding DNA: TGTGCCAGCTCGGAAGGACAGGAAGGGAGCTATGGCTACACCTTC. It translates to CASSEGQEGSYGYTF.

The genes are TRBV4-1 and TRBJ2-1; 8 bases align to TRBD2. Germline lookup yields CDR1 MGHRA and CDR2 YSYEKL. J was trimmed by 4 bases and V by 4 bases; bases with no gene match: 21. The CDR3 covers 20 residues. The chain's CDR3 is CASSRGPSGPSKGFYNEQFF. CDR3 DNA sequence: TGCGCCAGCAGCCGAGGACCTAGCGGGCCTTCGAAGGGGTTTTACAATGAGCAGTTCTTC.

This rearrangement joins TRBV2 to TRBJ2-1, with 13 positions matching TRBD2. Trimming cost V 3 bases and J 9 bases; bases outside gene matches: 8. This CDR3 comprises 16 residues. Germline lookup yields CDR1 SNHLY and CDR2 FYNNEI. The DNA for the CDR3 is TGTGCCAGCAGTGAGCCAACTAGCGGGAGGGCCGTTGAGCAGTTCTTC. Translation: CASSEPTSGRAVEQFF. The entire variable domain, with the rest obtained from reference TRBV2 and TRBJ2-1, is as follows: EPEVTQTPSHQVTQMGQEVILRCVPISNHLYFYWYRQILGQKVEFLVSFYNNEISEKSEIFDDQFSVERPDGSNFTLKIRSTKLEDSAMYFCASSEPTSGRAVEQFFGPGTRLTVL.

CDR3 DNA: TGCGCCAGCAGCGAGGGCGGGCCGAACACCGGGGAGCTGTTTTTT. As protein: CASSEGGPNTGELFF. The J gene is TRBJ2-2, the V gene TRBV5-1; TRBD2 might be the D (5 bases). CDR1 and CDR2 (germline): SGHRS, YFSETQ. Between the trimmed V and J ends, which lost 4 bases and 0 bases, there was a span of 10 bases. The CDR3 extends over 15 amino acids. The full variable domain, with the rest looked up from reference TRBV5-1 and TRBJ2-2, is KAGVTQTPRYLIKTRGQQVTLSCSPISGHRSVSWYQQTPGQGLQFLFEYFSETQRNKGNFPGRFSGRQFSNSRSEMNVSTLELGDSALYLCASSEGGPNTGELFFGEGSRLTVL.

The chain combines TRBV5-4 with TRBJ1-5, with TRBD1 matching 7 bases. The CDR3 is 17 amino acids. V shed 4 bases, J shed 0 bases, and the junction held 10 bases outside the gene matches. The germline gives CDR1 SGHNT, CDR2 YYREEE (reference sequence). CDR3 sequence (DNA): TGTGCCAGCAGCCCGGGGGACAGACCATATAGCAATCAGCCCCAGCATTTT. Its translation: CASSPGDRPYSNQPQHF.

The V and J genes are TRBV6-2 or TRBV6-3 and TRBJ2-1; the match to TRBD2 covers 11 bases. V shed 6 bases, J shed 3 bases, and the junction held 4 bases outside the gene matches. The CDR3 spans 15 residues. Germline CDR1 reads MNHEY; CDR2 reads SVGEGT. Written as DNA, the CDR3 is TGTGCCAGCAGACCTAGCGGGAGGATCTACAATGAGCAGTTCTTC. This translates into CASRPSGRIYNEQFF.

The genes are TRBV6-1 and TRBJ2-7; D perhaps matches TRBD1 (6 bases). Trimming pared 3 bases from V and 2 bases from J, leaving 14 bases between. The germline V gene encodes CDR1 MNHNS and CDR2 SASEGT. The CDR3 length is 15 residues. CDR3 sequence reads: CASSERKAGAYEQYF. CDR3 DNA sequence: TGTGCCAGCAGTGAGCGAAAGGCAGGGGCCTACGAGCAGTACTTC.

This rearrangement joins TRBV28 to TRBJ2-2; D may be TRBD1 (7 bases). Trimming removed 5 bases at V and 5 bases at J, with 27 bases between. Germline values: CDR1 MDHEN, CDR2 SYDVKM. The CDR3 length is 19 residues. The CDR3, as DNA: TGTGCCAGCAGTCATCGTCCACCGGCAGGGGGGAAGATTACCGGGGAGCTGTTTTTT. Protein sequence: CASSHRPPAGGKITGELFF. Full variable domain (rest looked up from reference TRBV28 and TRBJ2-2): DVKVTQSSRYLVKRTGEKVFLECVQDMDHENMFWYRQDPGLGLRLIYFSYDVKMKEKGDIPEGYSVSREKKERFSLILESASTNQTSMYLCASSHRPPAGGKITGELFFGEGSRLTVL.

This chain joins TRBV7-2 and TRBJ2-1, with 8 bases that match TRBD2. V lost 9 bases and J lost 6; bases outside the gene matches: 13. Germline V gene lookup returns CDR1 SGHTA and CDR2 FQGNSA. This CDR3 is built from 15 residues. The CDR3 sequence is CASAAAGGGFNEQFF. The CDR3 nucleotides are TGTGCCAGTGCGGCTGCGGGAGGAGGTTTCAATGAGCAGTTCTTC.

The chain employs TRBV28 and TRBJ2-5; 7 nucleotides line up with TRBD1. The CDR3 runs to 14 residues. Germline V gives CDR1 MDHEN, CDR2 SYDVKM. J lost 0 bases, V lost 6 bases, and 4 bases had no gene match. The CDR3 is CASSGTVYQETQYF. The CDR3 nucleotides read TGTGCCAGCAGCGGGACAGTCTACCAAGAGACCCAGTACTTC.

The genes are TRBV12-3 or TRBV12-4 and TRBJ2-7; tentative D call: TRBD2 (6 bases). V lost 5 bases and J 6 bases, leaving 11 bases between the germline ends. This CDR3 spans 12 amino acids. The CDR3 loop reads CASSAGTSEQYF. CDR3 bases: TGTGCCAGCAGTGCCGGGACTTCCGAGCAGTACTTC.

V is TRBV10-3 and J is TRBJ2-7; possibly TRBD2 for D (6 bases). Trimming stripped 2 bases from V and 2 bases from J, with 16 bases between. Per the germline V gene, CDR1 is ENHRY and CDR2 is SYGVKD. CDR3 length: 16 residues. The CDR3 is CAISEAGQGLTYEQYF. As DNA, the CDR3 is TGTGCCATCAGTGAGGCCGGGCAGGGACTGACCTACGAGCAGTACTTC.

This clone was detected once. This chain links TRBV29-1 with TRBJ1-1; TRBD1 agrees at 11 bases. Trimming at V came to 0 bases and at J to 0 bases, leaving 12 bases not matched to a gene. The CDR3 contains 19 residues. CDR1 is SQVTM and CDR2 is ANQGSEA in the germline V gene. The CDR3 region has the DNA TGCAGCGTTGAAGAAGCTCGAGTGGACAGGGGGCGCGTGAACACTGAAGCTTTCTTT. Translation: CSVEEARVDRGRVNTEAFF.

For the CDR3, the DNA is TGTGCCAGCAGACGACAGGGGGCGGCCGTGGGTGAGCAGTACTTC. This encodes CASRRQGAAVGEQYF. This sequence joins TRBV6-5 and TRBJ2-7; 10 nucleotides align to TRBD1. Germline V gene data show CDR1 as MNHEY and CDR2 as SVGAGI. V shed 6 bases and J 7 bases; nucleotides not matched to a gene: 12. This CDR3 spans 15 amino acids.

Only a few counts were recorded for this clone. The J gene is TRBJ1-6, the V gene TRBV18, with 8 bases fitting TRBD1. This CDR3 contains 15 residues. V lost 3 bases and J lost 7; bases outside the gene matches: 5. Germline V gives CDR1 KGHSH, CDR2 LQKENI. CDR3: CASSPSRQGNSPLHF. CDR3 bases: TGTGCCAGCTCACCTTCCAGACAGGGGAATTCACCCCTCCACTTT.

The V gene is TRBV27, the J gene TRBJ1-5; no reliable D call. The CDR3 has 13 amino acids. Germline CDR1 is MNHEY and CDR2 is SMNVEV (reference sequence). V was shortened by 0 bases and J by 6 bases, with 6 bases between the two germline ends. The CDR3 loop reads CASSLSTGQPQHF. The CDR3 DNA reads TGTGCCAGCAGTTTATCGACGGGTCAGCCCCAGCATTTT.

The chain recombines TRBV19 with TRBJ2-7, with TRBD1 matching 7 bases. The CDR3 extends over 15 amino acids. With V trimmed by 9 bases and J by 1 base, 12 bases remained unmatched. Germline loops: CDR1 LNHDA, CDR2 SQIVND (reference sequence). The chain's CDR3 is CASLITGAKSYEQYF. CDR3 coding DNA: TGTGCCAGCCTCATAACAGGGGCGAAATCCTACGAGCAGTACTTC. The entire variable domain, with the rest obtained from reference TRBV19 and TRBJ2-7, is as follows: DGGITQSPKYLFRKEGQNVTLSCEQNLNHDAMYWYRQDPGQGLRLIYYSQIVNDFQKGDIAEGYSVSREKKESFPLTVTSAQKNPTAFYLCASLITGAKSYEQYFGPGTRLTVT.